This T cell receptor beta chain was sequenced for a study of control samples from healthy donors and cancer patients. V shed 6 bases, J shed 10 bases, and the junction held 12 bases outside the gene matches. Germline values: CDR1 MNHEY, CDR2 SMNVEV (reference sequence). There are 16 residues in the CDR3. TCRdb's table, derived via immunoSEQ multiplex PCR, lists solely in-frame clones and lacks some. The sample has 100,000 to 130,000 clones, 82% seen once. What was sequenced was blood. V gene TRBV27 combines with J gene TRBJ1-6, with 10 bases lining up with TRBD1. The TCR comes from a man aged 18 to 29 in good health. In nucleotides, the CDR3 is TGTGCCAGCAGGCCTTCCAGACAGGGGGCAAGCTCACCCCTCCACTTT. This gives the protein CASRPSRQGASSPLHF.